The 32 T cell receptor beta chains in this list originate from one sample, sequenced in a study of cytomegalovirus exposure and HLA in healthy donors. PCR employed 60 Vbeta and 13 Jbeta primers. The data were produced by immunoSEQ multiplex PCR, yet TCRdb's version contains in-frame clones alone and is incomplete. Of fewer than 40,000 clones listed, more than 80% were seen once; the top ten hold approximately 9.4%. The sequencing sample was made of PBMCs. The source is a woman between 40 and 50 years old in good health and CMV-seronegative.

CDR3 bases: TGTGCCAGCAGTGATTCTCGGTATGGCTACACCTTC. Translating it yields CASSDSRYGYTF. The V call is TRBV25-1, the J call TRBJ1-2, with unresolved D. The V and J ends lost 3 bases and 5 bases respectively, with 7 bases between them. CDR3 length: 12 residues. CDR1 MGHDK and CDR2 SYGVNS come from the germline V gene.

The chain employs TRBV9 and TRBJ2-1, with a possible D match to TRBD2 (5 bases). CDR3 size: 19 residues. Germline V gene data show CDR1 as SGDLS and CDR2 as YYNGEE. The ends were cut back, 3 bases at V and 6 bases at J, with 28 bases in the middle. CDR3 DNA sequence: TGTGCCAGCAGCGGGAGGACTGCCCGAGGGAATATTGGTGTCAATGAGCAGTTCTTC. It encodes CASSGRTARGNIGVNEQFF.

This clone was found a few times. V is TRBV7-9 and J is TRBJ2-5; 8 bases are a match to TRBD1. This CDR3 contains 13 residues. Germline CDR1 is SEHNR and CDR2 is FQNEAQ (reference sequence). The ends lost 4 bases at V and 5 bases at J; junction bases unmatched: 3. The CDR3, as DNA: TGTGCCAGCAGCTCCAGGGGGCCGGAGACCCAGTACTTC. It translates to CASSSRGPETQYF.

This sequence joins TRBV9 and TRBJ2-7; D is uncertain. This CDR3 region has 14 residues. V was shortened by 0 bases and J by 3 bases, with 10 bases between the two germline ends. CDR1 and CDR2 (germline): SGDLS, YYNGEE. The CDR3 loop reads CASSVGNIYYEQYV. In nucleotides, the CDR3 is TGTGCCAGCAGCGTAGGAAACATTTACTACGAGCAGTACGTC.

The chain employs TRBV5-6 and TRBJ1-2, with D uncertain. From germline, CDR1 is SGHDT and CDR2 YYEEEE. This CDR3 has 14 residues. The ends were cut back, 4 bases at V and 1 base at J, with 11 bases in the middle. DNA for the CDR3: TGTGCCAGCAGCCGCCCGGTGGTTAACTATGGCTACACCTTC. Protein sequence: CASSRPVVNYGYTF. Drawing the rest from reference TRBV5-6 and TRBJ1-2, the complete variable domain is DAGVTQSPTHLIKTRGQQVTLRCSPKSGHDTVSWYQQALGQGPQFIFQYYEEEERQRGNFPDRFSGHQFPNYSSELNVNALLLGDSALYLCASSRPVVNYGYTFGSGTRLTVV.

This chain connects TRBV2 to TRBJ1-5; 7 bases line up with TRBD1. The CDR3 covers 14 residues. Looked up from germline, CDR1 is SNHLY and CDR2 is FYNNEI. J lost 4 bases, V lost 7 bases, and 7 bases had no gene match. The CDR3: CASTYRDSNQPQHF. CDR3 DNA: TGTGCCAGCACTTACCGGGACAGTAATCAGCCCCAGCATTTT. The whole variable domain, remainder taken from reference TRBV2 and TRBJ1-5, is EPEVTQTPSHQVTQMGQEVILRCVPISNHLYFYWYRQILGQKVEFLVSFYNNEISEKSEIFDDQFSVERPDGSNFTLKIRSTKLEDSAMYFCASTYRDSNQPQHFGDGTRLSIL.

The chain links TRBV9 to TRBJ1-6; D gene ambiguous. V was pared by 4 bases and J by 6 bases, with 11 bases between. The CDR3 is made up of 14 amino acids. Germline CDR1 reads SGDLS; CDR2 reads YYNGEE. The CDR3 reads CASSPRGSNSPLHF. The CDR3 DNA reads as TGTGCCAGCAGCCCCCGTGGCAGTAATTCACCCCTCCACTTT.

This clone was detected once. The chain carries TRBV6-1 and TRBJ2-7; no clear D. V lost 2 bases and J lost 3, with 5 bases in between. This CDR3 comprises 12 residues. The germline gives CDR1 MNHNS, CDR2 SASEGT. The CDR3 DNA reads as TGTGCCAGCAGTGAATCCGGCTACGAGCAGTACTTC. Protein sequence: CASSESGYEQYF.

The chain couples TRBV6-1 to TRBJ2-2; 8 bases map to TRBD1. V was clipped by 4 bases and J by 5 bases; unmatched bases: 3. The CDR3 extends over 14 amino acids. Germline CDR1 MNHNS, CDR2 SASEGT. CDR3 sequence reads: CASSGTGSTGELFF. In DNA form, the CDR3 reads TGTGCCAGCAGTGGGACAGGGAGTACCGGGGAGCTGTTTTTT.

This sequence joins TRBV5-1 and TRBJ2-1, with 7 bases matching TRBD1. CDR1 and CDR2 from the germline V gene are SGHRS and YFSETQ. V lost 2 bases and J lost 7; bases outside the gene matches: 6. The CDR3 sequence is 14 residues long. The CDR3 DNA reads as TGCGCCAGCAGCTTTCAGGGGGAAGATAATGAGCAGTTCTTC. This codes for CASSFQGEDNEQFF.

As DNA, the CDR3 is TGCGCCAGCAGCGGGGACAGGGCGGGGTTGAACACTGAAGCTTTCTTT. Protein product: CASSGDRAGLNTEAFF. The chain carries TRBV5-1 and TRBJ1-1; 9 bases fit TRBD1. The CDR3 is 16 amino acids. Germline V CDR1 and CDR2: SGHRS, YFSETQ. Trimming took 4 bases from V and 0 from J; bases not matched to a gene: 7. Full variable domain (missing parts from reference TRBV5-1 and TRBJ1-1): KAGVTQTPRYLIKTRGQQVTLSCSPISGHRSVSWYQQTPGQGLQFLFEYFSETQRNKGNFPGRFSGRQFSNSRSEMNVSTLELGDSALYLCASSGDRAGLNTEAFFGQGTRLTVV.

This chain's CDR3 is CASSVEQEPYEQYF. As DNA, the CDR3 is TGTGCCAGCAGCGTAGAACAGGAGCCCTACGAGCAGTACTTC. The rearrangement links TRBV9 to TRBJ2-7; a weak D match, TRBD1 (5 bases). The V and J ends lost 0 bases and 2 bases respectively, with 9 bases between them. Germline-derived CDR1 and CDR2 are SGDLS and YYNGEE. This CDR3 region has 14 residues.

The chain has TRBV5-6 and TRBJ2-2, with TRBD2 as a possible D gene (5 bases). The CDR3 has 16 residues. Trimming took 4 bases from V and 5 from J, leaving 18 bases between them. Germline CDR1 SGHDT, CDR2 YYEEEE. The CDR3 is CASSPQRGWATGELFF. CDR3 nucleotides: TGTGCCAGCAGCCCCCAAAGAGGGTGGGCTACCGGGGAGCTGTTTTTT.

V usage is TRBV7-2 and J usage is TRBJ1-1; D call uncertain. This CDR3 region has 15 residues. The germline gives CDR1 SGHTA, CDR2 FQGNSA. V was shortened by 2 bases and J by 2 bases, with 12 bases between the two germline ends. The CDR3 nucleotides are TGTGCCAGCAGCTTACTCGGGATGGCTAACACTGAAGCTTTCTTT. It specifies CASSLLGMANTEAFF.

V usage is TRBV6-9 and J usage is TRBJ2-7, with D possibly TRBD2 on 5 matching bases. This CDR3 spans 13 amino acids. CDR1 is MNHGY, CDR2 SVAAGI, per germline. V was cut by 4 bases and J by 6 bases, with 13 bases left in between. CDR3 sequence: CASSSERGCEQYV. The DNA for the CDR3 is TGTGCCAGCAGTTCCGAAAGAGGGTGCGAGCAGTACGTC.

The chain is built from TRBV7-8 and TRBJ2-5, with TRBD2 identical over 10 bases. The germline V gene has CDR1 SGHVS and CDR2 FQNEAQ. The CDR3 has 16 residues. V lost 5 bases and J lost 2; bases outside the gene matches: 8. Written as DNA, the CDR3 is TGTGCCAGCAGCCCCTTTAGCGGGGGGACACAAGAGACCCAGTACTTC. It translates to CASSPFSGGTQETQYF.

There are a few counts of this clone. V gene TRBV10-3 combines with J gene TRBJ1-5; the D is unclear. Germline V gives CDR1 ENHRY, CDR2 SYGVKD. The germline V and J ends were trimmed by 2 bases and 1 base, with 9 bases remaining between them. CDR3 length: 15 residues. CDR3 DNA sequence: TGTGCCATCAGTGAGGAGGGCAGCAGCAATCAGCCCCAGCATTTT. It is translated as CAISEEGSSNQPQHF.

The rearrangement uses TRBV6-5 and TRBJ2-5; 11 bases line up with TRBD2. The junction had 4 bases not matched to a gene; V was cut back by 5 bases and J by 2 bases. The length of the CDR3 is 15 residues. Looked up from germline, CDR1 is MNHEY and CDR2 is SVGAGI. CDR3 bases: TGTGCCAGCAGTGGTAGCGGGGGGGCTCAAGAGACCCAGTACTTC. Amino acids: CASSGSGGAQETQYF.

The V gene is TRBV7-2, the J gene TRBJ1-3; D unclear. In germline, CDR1 is SGHTA, CDR2 FQGNSA. V was trimmed by 4 bases and J by 2 bases, leaving 21 bases between them. The CDR3 runs 18 residues. The CDR3 coding sequence is TGTGCCAGCAGCTCCAACGGCGGGCGTAGTGTAACTGGAAACACCATATATTTT. Protein sequence: CASSSNGGRSVTGNTIYF.

CDR3 protein: CASSPALSGADTDTQYF. In DNA, the CDR3 is TGTGCCAGCAGCCCCGCCCTCAGCGGGGCGGACACAGATACGCAGTATTTT. The gene calls are TRBV13 and TRBJ2-3, with 7 bases fitting TRBD2. The length of the CDR3 is 17 residues. Unmatched junction bases numbered 13, after V lost 5 bases and J lost 2 bases. CDR1 PRHDT and CDR2 FYEKMQ come from the germline V gene (reference sequence). The full variable domain, completed using reference TRBV13 and TRBJ2-3, is AAGVIQSPRHLIKEKRETATLKCYPIPRHDTVYWYQQGPGQDPQFLISFYEKMQSDKGSIPDRFSAQQFSDYHSELNMSSLELGDSALYFCASSPALSGADTDTQYFGPGTRLTVL.

The chain links TRBV5-6 to TRBJ2-7; 8 bases are shared with TRBD1. The CDR3 extends over 16 amino acids. V was clipped by 0 bases and J by 0 bases; unmatched bases: 5. Germline CDR1 and CDR2: SGHDT and YYEEEE. In DNA form, the CDR3 reads TGTGCCAGCAGCTTGGTAGGGACAGGAAGCTCCTACGAGCAGTACGTC. It is translated as CASSLVGTGSSYEQYV.

This clone has just a few counts. The chain recombines TRBV7-9 with TRBJ1-4, with TRBD1 matching 9 bases. Germline V gene sequence: CDR1 SEHNR, CDR2 FQNEAQ (reference sequence). The CDR3 sequence is 13 residues long. V shed 1 base and J 11 bases; nucleotides not matched to a gene: 2. The CDR3 is CASSLEGTGKLFF. The CDR3 region has the DNA TGTGCCAGCAGCTTAGAGGGGACAGGGAAACTGTTTTTT.

The chain employs TRBV7-9 and TRBJ1-5; a weak D match, TRBD1 (6 bases). Trimming removed 3 bases from V and 4 bases from J, with 13 bases in between. Germline loops: CDR1 SEHNR, CDR2 FQNEAQ (reference sequence). This CDR3 region has 15 residues. As DNA, the CDR3 is TGTGCCAGCAGCTTTGGGGGCAGGGGAAATCAGCCCCAGCATTTT. The encoded protein is CASSFGGRGNQPQHF.

This clone was counted once. This rearrangement joins TRBV9 to TRBJ2-2; D is uncertain. Germline V gene sequence: CDR1 SGDLS, CDR2 YYNGEE. This CDR3 is built from 12 residues. V was trimmed by 0 bases and J by 7 bases, leaving 4 bases between them. The CDR3 loop reads CASSVAGGELFF. The CDR3 nucleotides are TGTGCCAGCAGCGTAGCGGGCGGGGAGCTGTTTTTT.

The V gene is TRBV16, the J gene TRBJ1-1; D is unresolved. Germline CDR1 reads KGHSY; CDR2 reads FQNENV. CDR3 length: 14 amino acids. V dropped 0 bases and J dropped 8 bases, with 13 bases sitting between them. DNA for the CDR3: TGTGCCAGCAGCCAATCGAGGGAGCACAAAGAAGCTTTCTTT. Protein sequence: CASSQSREHKEAFF. Using reference TRBV16 and TRBJ1-1 for the parts outside the CDR3, the full variable domain is GEEVAQTPKHLVRGEGQKAKLYCAPIKGHSYVFWYQQVLKNEFKFLISFQNENVFDETGMPKERFSAKCLPNSPCSLEIQATKLEDSAVYFCASSQSREHKEAFFGQGTRLTVV.

The V gene is TRBV7-2, the J gene TRBJ2-5, with 7 bases aligning to TRBD1. Germline-derived CDR1 and CDR2 are SGHTA and FQGNSA. There are 13 residues in the CDR3. Losses at the gene ends were 5 bases for V and 2 bases for J; bases not matched to a gene: 2. Here the CDR3 DNA reads TGTGCCAGCAGCCTGGGACAGCAAGAGACCCAGTACTTC. Its translation is CASSLGQQETQYF. The complete variable domain, with remaining parts taken from reference TRBV7-2 and TRBJ2-5, reads GAGVSQSPSNKVTEKGKDVELRCDPISGHTALYWYRQSLGQGLEFLIYFQGNSAPDKSGLPSDRFSAERTGGSVSTLTIQRTQQEDSAVYLCASSLGQQETQYFGPGTRLLVL.

J is TRBJ1-1 and V is TRBV6-5, with 11 bases identical to TRBD1. V was pared by 2 bases and J by 1 base, with 3 bases of the junction left unmatched. In germline, CDR1 is MNHEY, CDR2 SVGAGI. This CDR3 contains 16 residues. In DNA form, the CDR3 reads TGTGCCAGCAGTTACAGGACAGGGGGCAGGAACACTGAAGCTTTCTTT. Translated: CASSYRTGGRNTEAFF.

The V call is TRBV29-1, the J call TRBJ1-1; D is undetermined. This CDR3 contains 14 residues. CDR1 is SQVTM, CDR2 ANQGSEA, per germline. Trimming removed 6 bases from V and 1 base from J, with 15 bases in between. The CDR3 DNA is TGCAGCGTACGGTTCCTTTCCGGGAACACTGAAGCTTTCTTT. Protein: CSVRFLSGNTEAFF. Filled out from reference TRBV29-1 and TRBJ1-1, the complete variable domain reads SAVISQKPSRDICQRGTSLTIQCQVDSQVTMMFWYRQQPGQSLTLIATANQGSEATYESGFVIDKFPISRPNLTFSTLTVSNMSPEDSSIYLCSVRFLSGNTEAFFGQGTRLTVV.

This chain connects TRBV18 to TRBJ1-2; D uncertain. Germline V gene data show CDR1 as KGHSH and CDR2 as LQKENI. This CDR3 contains 15 residues. Trimming removed 3 bases at V and 4 bases at J, with 15 bases between. CDR3 nucleotides: TGTGCCAGCTCACCGGCGGAGATTCGGTCCTATGGCTACACCTTC. Its translation: CASSPAEIRSYGYTF.

The chain has TRBV6-1 and TRBJ2-7, with 10 bases identical to TRBD2. CDR1 and CDR2 (germline): MNHNS, SASEGT. V dropped 5 bases and J dropped 3; count of bases not matched to a gene: 4. CDR3 length: 14 amino acids. The CDR3 DNA sequence: TGTGCCAGCAGTTCCCGGACTAGCGGCTACGAGCAGTACTTC. It yields the protein CASSSRTSGYEQYF.

The rearrangement links TRBV27 to TRBJ1-1; 11 bases align to TRBD1. V was clipped by 0 bases and J by 11 bases; unmatched bases: 14. The CDR3 has 17 residues. Germline lookup yields CDR1 MNHEY and CDR2 SMNVEV (reference sequence). The CDR3, as DNA: TGTGCCAGCAGTTTATCCCCTCCGGGACAGGGGGACTTTCGGGCTTTCTTT. Residues: CASSLSPPGQGDFRAFF.

V usage is TRBV6-6 and J usage is TRBJ1-1, with D unclear. Germline CDR1 and CDR2: MNHNY and SVGAGI (reference sequence). Trimming cost V 6 bases and J 0 bases, with 17 bases left between them. CDR3 size: 16 residues. CDR3 sequence: CASRHWRTGMNTEAFF. The DNA for the CDR3 is TGTGCCAGCAGGCACTGGCGGACGGGAATGAACACTGAAGCTTTCTTT.